This TCR beta chain was identified during a study of T cell responses to AZD1222 COVID-19 vaccine. Overall study context: Recipients boosted at about 4 weeks or about 12 weeks are pooled.

The method was immunoSEQ multiplex PCR; TCRdb's version includes in-frame clones alone and lacks a portion of them. This table holds under 140,000 clones, around 90% found once. On this clone itself: Antigen: not known.

Study results and limitations: Baseline serology detected seropositivity in only six AZD1222 recipients. Repertoires were obtained solely post-peak T cell response. Close to half of spike-specific TCRs reportedly recognize unmutated variant regions.

V dropped 10 bases and J dropped 7; count of bases not matched to a gene: 11. From germline, CDR1 is SGHTA and CDR2 FQGTGA. The CDR3 runs 14 residues. This receptor was obtained from an adult in good health. The sequences come from peripheral blood, collected on day 0 of AZD1222 vaccination. The chain couples TRBV7-3 to TRBJ2-1; 9 bases fit TRBD1. This CDR3 reads CATARDRAGNEQFF. Written as DNA, the CDR3 is TGTGCCACCGCCCGGGACAGGGCGGGGAATGAGCAGTTCTTC.